This T cell receptor (beta chain) came from a study of spatial heterogeneity in lung cancer. This clonotype was counted at least ten times. There are 15 residues in the CDR3. CDR1 is SEHNR, CDR2 FQNEAQ, per germline (reference sequence). V was trimmed by 1 base and J by 4 bases, leaving 12 bases between them. The sample's time point: blood at routine non-recurrence follow-up after resection. The study sequenced unsorted whole RNA from tumor, nontumor lung or frozen PBMC. TCRdb itself ran the 5' RACE reads through MiXCR, one entry per CDR3 protein. The table shows more than 25,000 distinct CDR3 sequences, with approximately 5.6% occurring only once.

J is TRBJ2-3 and V is TRBV7-9; a weak D match, TRBD2 (6 bases). The receptor was derived from a male donor with early-stage non-small cell lung cancer. This specimen consisted of PBMCs, obtained at follow-up. The CDR3 nucleotides read TGTGCCAGCAGCTTAGACGGGAGAGGTTCAGATACGCAGTATTTT. Translation: CASSLDGRGSDTQYF.